These 17 T cell receptor beta chains originate from one sample sequenced in a study of breast tumors, draining lymph nodes, adjacent tissues. MiXCR, run by TCRdb on the multiplex PCR reads, gives a single entry per CDR3 protein. This table holds tens of thousands of distinct CDR3 sequences, 60% to 75% found once. Material for sequencing was tumor-adjacent breast tissue. Receptor source: a female donor with breast cancer. Some clones in this sample may be carry-over from other donors' samples.

About this clonotype: Sequence at one end of the junction differs from germline and may be a read error. V usage is TRBV24-1 and J usage is TRBJ2-7; TRBD2 matches at 9 bases. This CDR3 contains 16 residues. Germline loops: CDR1 KGHDR, CDR2 SFDVKD. CDR3 nucleotides: TGTGCCAGCAGTACTGGGACTAGCCGGAGCTCCTACGAGCAGTACTTC. This sequence encodes CASSTGTSRSSYEQYF.

Many counts were recorded for this clonotype. The V gene is TRBV5-8, the J gene TRBJ1-5; D ambiguous. Trimming pared 0 bases from V and 1 base from J, leaving 8 bases between. The CDR3 totals 15 residues. CDR1 is SGHTS and CDR2 is YDEGEE in the germline V gene. The CDR3 nucleotides are TGTGCCAGCAGCTTGGCGGGGTCAAGCAATCAGCCCCAGCATTTT. Translating gives CASSLAGSSNQPQHF.

This clonotype was seen at least ten times. This may be a read error, as it is one base from a much larger clone. This chain connects TRBV19 to TRBJ2-5; TRBD1 matches 7 bases. The CDR3 length is 16 residues. Germline V gives CDR1 LNHDA, CDR2 SQIVND (reference sequence). Here the CDR3 DNA reads TGTGCCGGTAGTGCCTACCGGGACAGACTCTTTGGAACCCAGTACTTC. Protein sequence: CAGSAYRDRLFGTQYF.

The genes are TRBV20-1 and TRBJ2-1; 8 nucleotides align to TRBD2. Looked up from germline, CDR1 is DFQATT and CDR2 is SNEGSKA (reference sequence). Trimming at V came to 5 bases and at J to 4 bases, leaving 10 bases not matched to a gene. CDR3 size: 15 residues. The CDR3 region is CSAGDQRERYNEQFF. The CDR3 DNA is TGCAGTGCTGGGGACCAGCGGGAGAGGTACAATGAGCAGTTCTTC.

This CDR3 is CSASMLVAGGTDTQYF. As DNA, the CDR3 is TGCAGTGCTAGTATGTTGGTAGCGGGAGGGACAGATACGCAGTATTTT. This chain uses TRBV20-1 with TRBJ2-3; 11 nucleotides align to TRBD2. The CDR3 spans 16 residues. Germline V lookup: CDR1 DFQATT, CDR2 SNEGSKA (reference sequence). The V and J ends lost 3 bases and 3 bases, in that order; junction bases with no gene match: 8.

The V gene is TRBV7-6, the J gene TRBJ2-1; D not resolved. The CDR3 runs to 12 residues. The germline V gene encodes CDR1 SGHVS and CDR2 FNYEAQ. Trimming cost V 5 bases and J 7 bases, with 9 bases left between them. CDR3 residues: CASSPTRNEQFF. Here the CDR3 DNA reads TGTGCCAGCAGCCCAACTCGGAATGAGCAGTTCTTC.

This clonotype was detected many times. The chain couples TRBV19 to TRBJ1-5; TRBD1 matches at 11 bases. Unmatched junction bases numbered 8, after V lost 5 bases and J lost 5 bases. Germline CDR1 and CDR2: LNHDA and SQIVND (reference sequence). The CDR3 extends over 16 amino acids. CDR3 in DNA: TGTGCCAGTAGTTGGACAGGGGGCGACAACTATCAGCCCCAGCATTTT. This codes for CASSWTGGDNYQPQHF. Based on the CDR3 plus reference TRBV19 and TRBJ1-5, the full variable domain is DGGITQSPKYLFRKEGQNVTLSCEQNLNHDAMYWYRQDPGQGLRLIYYSQIVNDFQKGDIAEGYSVSREKKESFPLTVTSAQKNPTAFYLCASSWTGGDNYQPQHFGDGTRLSIL.

As concerns this clonotype: The missing conserved phenylalanine or tryptophan at the end of this CDR3 makes a read error likely. The CDR3 DNA sequence: TGCAGTGCTACTCGAAGGGATACGCAGTATCTT. Translation gives CSATRRDTQYL. The chain has TRBV20-1 and TRBJ2-3, with no clear D. The CDR3 contains 11 residues. Germline lookup yields CDR1 DFQATT and CDR2 SNEGSKA (reference sequence). The ends were cut back, 4 bases at V and 6 bases at J, with 8 bases in the middle.

The table lists this clonotype with many counts. V gene TRBV6-5 combines with J gene TRBJ2-1; D is unresolved. CDR1 and CDR2 (germline): MNHEY, SVGAGI. Trimming pared 5 bases from V and 1 base from J, leaving 9 bases between. CDR3 length: 14 amino acids. In DNA, the CDR3 is TGTGCCAGCAGTAAGAGCAGTTCCTACAATGAGCAGTTCTTC. Translating it yields CASSKSSSYNEQFF.

The chain carries TRBV5-5 and TRBJ2-5; 11 bases align to TRBD2. CDR1 is SGHKS, CDR2 YYEKEE, per germline (reference sequence). Trimming removed 4 bases from V and 2 bases from J; junction bases left unmatched: 7. The CDR3 has 16 amino acids. CDR3 region: CASSPRTSGPQETQYF. The DNA for the CDR3 is TGTGCCAGCAGCCCCCGGACTAGCGGGCCACAAGAGACCCAGTACTTC.

This clonotype was observed at least ten times. This sequence joins TRBV4-2 and TRBJ1-2, with a possible D match to TRBD1 (5 bases). Germline CDR1 and CDR2: LGHNA and YNFKEQ. V was trimmed by 0 bases and J by 8 bases, leaving 13 bases between them. CDR3 length equals 14 residues. The DNA of the CDR3 is TGTGCCAGCAGCCAAGAGGGAAGAGGGGAAGGCTACACCTTC. It encodes CASSQEGRGEGYTF.

The chain couples TRBV20-1 to TRBJ1-3; no clear D gene. CDR1 is DFQATT, CDR2 SNEGSKA, per germline (reference sequence). Trimming stripped 4 bases from V and 0 bases from J, with 10 bases between. The CDR3 consists of 14 residues. CDR3 in DNA: TGCAGTGCTACCGAAGGCAGCTCTGGAAACACCATATATTTT. It is translated as CSATEGSSGNTIYF.

Note on this clonotype: A much bigger clone sits one base away, suggesting this may be a read error. V and J are TRBV18 and TRBJ2-6, with D maybe TRBD2 (5 bases). V dropped 2 bases and J dropped 12 bases, with 11 bases sitting between them. Germline V gene lookup returns CDR1 KGHSH and CDR2 LQKENI. The CDR3 extends over 13 amino acids. The CDR3 nucleotides are TGTGCCAGCTCACCAGGGGAGTCGCGCGTCCTGACTTTC. It is translated as CASSPGESRVLTF.

The chain is built from TRBV11-2 and TRBJ2-3; D remains unclear. The V end was cut by 1 base, the J end by 7 bases, with 12 bases between. The CDR3 length is 14 residues. Germline-derived CDR1 and CDR2 are SGHAT and FQNNGV. CDR3 sequence reads: CASSLVTAGNTQYF. The CDR3 DNA reads TGTGCCAGCAGCTTAGTAACAGCTGGGAATACGCAGTATTTT.

This rearrangement joins TRBV7-6 to TRBJ1-5, with D perhaps TRBD1 (5 bases). CDR1 is SGHVS, CDR2 FNYEAQ, per germline. The CDR3 runs to 16 residues. The V end was cut by 2 bases, the J end by 0 bases, with 11 bases between. The DNA for the CDR3 is TGTGCCAGCAGCTTATTAGCAGGGCCTAGCAATCAGCCCCAGCATTTT. As protein: CASSLLAGPSNQPQHF.

This chain links TRBV28 with TRBJ1-2; 8 nucleotides agree with TRBD1. Losses at the gene ends were 6 bases for V and 8 bases for J; bases not matched to a gene: 11. In germline, CDR1 is MDHEN, CDR2 SYDVKM. CDR3 length equals 14 residues. The CDR3 sequence is CASRLTGALGGYTF. The DNA for the CDR3 is TGTGCCAGCAGGTTGACAGGGGCGCTAGGGGGCTACACCTTC.

This clonotype was observed a handful of times. This chain uses TRBV20-1 with TRBJ1-6, with D perhaps matching TRBD1 (6 bases). There are 16 residues in the CDR3. Germline assignment: CDR1 DFQATT and CDR2 SNEGSKA (reference sequence). V was pared by 3 bases and J by 7 bases, with 19 bases between. For the CDR3, the DNA is TGCAGTGCTAGCTCTACGCGGCAGGGGCTAAATTCACCCCTCCACTTT. Translating gives CSASSTRQGLNSPLHF.